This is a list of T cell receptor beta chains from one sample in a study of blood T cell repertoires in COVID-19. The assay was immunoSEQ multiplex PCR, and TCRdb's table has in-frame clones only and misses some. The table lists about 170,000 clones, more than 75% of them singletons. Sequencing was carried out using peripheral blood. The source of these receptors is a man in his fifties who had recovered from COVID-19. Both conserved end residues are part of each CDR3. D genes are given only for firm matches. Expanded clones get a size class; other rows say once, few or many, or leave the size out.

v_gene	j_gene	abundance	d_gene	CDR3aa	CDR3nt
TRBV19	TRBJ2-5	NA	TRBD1	CASSRTGGETQYF	TGTGCCAGTAGTAGGACAGGTGGGGAGACCCAGTACTTC
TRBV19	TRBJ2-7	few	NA	CASSTGGTASEQYF	TGTGCCAGTAGTACGGGGGGGACAGCCTCCGAGCAGTACTTC
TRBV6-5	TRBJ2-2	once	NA	CASSSDSLTGELFF	TGTGCCAGCAGTTCGGACAGTCTCACCGGGGAGCTGTTTTTT
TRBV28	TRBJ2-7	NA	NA	CASRSRVSYEQYF	TGTGCCAGCAGATCACGGGTCTCCTACGAGCAGTACTTC
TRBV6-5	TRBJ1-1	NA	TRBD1	CASRTPTGEAFF	TGTGCCAGCAGAACACCGACAGGGGAAGCTTTCTTT
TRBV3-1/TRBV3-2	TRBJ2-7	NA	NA	CASSQDGQGQYYEQYF	TGTGCCAGCAGCCAAGATGGTCAGGGGCAATACTACGAGCAGTACTTC
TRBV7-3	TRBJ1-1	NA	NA	CASGLEGNTEAFF	TGTGCCAGCGGACTGGAAGGGAACACTGAAGCTTTCTTT
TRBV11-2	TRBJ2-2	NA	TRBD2	CASSLDLSSGGLTTVGELFF	TGTGCCAGCAGCTTAGATTTGTCTAGCGGGGGGCTAACCACCGTCGGGGAGCTGTTTTTT
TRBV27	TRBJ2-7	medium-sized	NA	CASSLGRNRYEQYF	TGTGCCAGCAGTTTGGGCAGAAACAGATACGAGCAGTACTTC
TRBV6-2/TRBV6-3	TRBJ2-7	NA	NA	CASSYRDNSYEQYF	TGTGCCAGCAGTTACCGAGACAACTCCTACGAGCAGTACTTC
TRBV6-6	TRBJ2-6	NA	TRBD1	CASSRRTGVSSGANVLTF	TGTGCCAGCAGTCGACGGACAGGGGTGTCCTCTGGGGCCAACGTCCTGACTTTC
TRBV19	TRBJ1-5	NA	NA	CASSAGFSNQPQHF	TGTGCCAGTAGTGCAGGATTCAGCAATCAGCCCCAGCATTTT
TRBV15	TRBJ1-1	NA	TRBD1	CATQTGEDTEAFF	TGTGCCACCCAGACAGGGGAAGACACTGAAGCTTTCTTT
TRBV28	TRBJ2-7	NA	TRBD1	CASSSSGTGSHEQYF	TGTGCCAGCAGTTCTTCCGGGACAGGGTCCCACGAGCAGTACTTC
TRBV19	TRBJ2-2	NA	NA	CASSPGRGTGELFF	TGTGCCAGTAGTCCCGGTAGGGGCACCGGGGAGCTGTTTTTT
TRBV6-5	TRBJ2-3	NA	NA	CASSWQRGHTDTQYF	TGTGCCAGCAGTTGGCAGCGGGGACACACAGATACGCAGTATTTT
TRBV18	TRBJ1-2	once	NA	CASSPASKNYGYTF	TGTGCCAGCTCACCAGCTAGCAAGAACTATGGCTACACCTTC
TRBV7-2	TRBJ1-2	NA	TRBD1	CASSQGQGARGYTF	TGTGCCAGCAGTCAGGGACAGGGGGCTCGTGGCTACACCTTC
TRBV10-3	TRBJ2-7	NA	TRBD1	CAISSGTGFYEQYF	TGTGCCATCAGTTCCGGGACAGGGTTCTACGAGCAGTACTTC
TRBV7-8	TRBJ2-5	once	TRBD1	CASTQTGEKETQYF	TGTGCCAGCACCCAGACAGGGGAGAAAGAGACCCAGTACTTC
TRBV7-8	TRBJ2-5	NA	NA	CASSLVRGKQETQYF	TGTGCCAGCAGCTTAGTTCGAGGGAAACAAGAGACCCAGTACTTC
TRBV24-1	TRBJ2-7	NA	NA	CATSAGGFSYEQYF	TGTGCCACCAGTGCGGGGGGCTTCTCCTACGAGCAGTACTTC
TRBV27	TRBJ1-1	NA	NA	CASSNNWESSGTEAFF	TGTGCCAGCAGCAATAACTGGGAGAGTTCGGGCACTGAAGCTTTCTTT
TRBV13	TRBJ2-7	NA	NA	CASSTRQAPYEQYF	TGTGCCAGCAGCACTCGACAGGCACCCTACGAGCAGTACTTC
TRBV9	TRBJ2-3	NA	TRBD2	CASSVGSSGWSTDTQYF	TGTGCCAGCAGCGTAGGGAGTAGCGGGTGGAGCACAGATACGCAGTATTTT
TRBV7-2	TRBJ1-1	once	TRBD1	CASSSSGGTEAFF	TGTGCCAGCAGCTCTTCAGGGGGCACTGAAGCTTTCTTT
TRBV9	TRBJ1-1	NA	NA	CASSVGQGHVNTEAFF	TGTGCCAGCAGCGTTGGGCAGGGGCATGTGAACACTGAAGCTTTCTTT
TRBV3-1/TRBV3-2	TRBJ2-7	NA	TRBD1	CASSQTPGTEYEQYF	TGTGCCAGCAGCCAGACTCCCGGGACAGAGTACGAGCAGTACTTC
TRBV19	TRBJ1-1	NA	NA	CASSIGGQGTEAFF	TGTGCCAGTAGTATTGGTGGCCAGGGGACTGAAGCTTTCTTT
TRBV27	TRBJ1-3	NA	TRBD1	CASSTTGVPGGGNTIYF	TGTGCCAGCAGTACAACAGGGGTTCCGGGTGGGGGAAACACCATATATTTT
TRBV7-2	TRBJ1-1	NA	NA	CASSLGSGGADTEAFF	TGTGCCAGCAGCTTAGGCTCGGGGGGGGCGGACACTGAAGCTTTCTTT
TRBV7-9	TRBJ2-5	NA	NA	CASSPQGRGSQETQYF	TGTGCCAGCAGCCCCCAAGGGCGGGGCAGCCAAGAGACCCAGTACTTC
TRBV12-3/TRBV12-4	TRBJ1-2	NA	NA	CASSPPSGEDTF	TGTGCCAGCAGTCCCCCGTCGGGGGAGGACACCTTC
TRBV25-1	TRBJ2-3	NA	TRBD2	CASSESGPAGGTDTQYF	TGTGCCAGCAGTGAATCCGGGCCCGCGGGGGGCACAGATACGCAGTATTTT
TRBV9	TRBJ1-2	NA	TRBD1	CASSAPHRDRASAGYTF	TGTGCCAGCAGCGCCCCCCACAGGGACAGGGCCTCGGCTGGCTACACCTTC
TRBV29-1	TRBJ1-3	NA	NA	CSVERQGGDTIYF	TGCAGCGTTGAACGGCAGGGAGGGGACACCATATATTTT
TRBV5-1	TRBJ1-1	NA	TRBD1	CASSLVTGQGGEAFF	TGCGCCAGCAGCTTGGTTACCGGACAGGGAGGTGAAGCTTTCTTT
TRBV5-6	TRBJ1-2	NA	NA	CASSPTQGTYGYTF	TGTGCCAGCAGCCCGACCCAGGGTACCTATGGCTACACCTTC
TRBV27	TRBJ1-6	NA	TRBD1	CASSLGTVNSPLHF	TGTGCCAGCAGTTTAGGGACAGTGAATTCACCCCTCCACTTT
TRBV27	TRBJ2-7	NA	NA	CASSLSGVASYEQYF	TGTGCCAGCAGTTTATCAGGCGTAGCCTCCTACGAGCAGTACTTC
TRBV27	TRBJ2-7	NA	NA	CASSGSSYEQYF	TGTGCCAGCAGCGGGAGCTCCTACGAGCAGTACTTC
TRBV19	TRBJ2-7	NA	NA	CASSAGANSYEQYF	TGTGCCAGTAGTGCAGGGGCCAACTCCTACGAGCAGTACTTC
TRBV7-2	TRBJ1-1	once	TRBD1	CASSSRQGLGAFF	TGTGCCAGCAGCTCCCGACAGGGACTAGGGGCTTTCTTT
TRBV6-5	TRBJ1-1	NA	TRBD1	CASSYTTGVGVTEAFF	TGTGCCAGCAGTTACACGACAGGGGTCGGGGTCACTGAAGCTTTCTTT
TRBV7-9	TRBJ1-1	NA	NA	CASSVASVKAFF	TGTGCCAGCAGTGTTGCAAGCGTAAAAGCTTTCTTT
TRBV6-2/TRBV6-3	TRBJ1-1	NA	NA	CASSTLIEAFF	TGTGCCAGCAGTACCCTGATCGAGGCTTTCTTT
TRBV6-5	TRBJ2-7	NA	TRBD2	CASTAGAYEQYF	TGTGCCAGCACCGCGGGGGCCTACGAGCAGTACTTC
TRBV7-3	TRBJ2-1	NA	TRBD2	CASRLAGDNEQFF	TGTGCCAGCCGACTAGCGGGAGACAATGAGCAGTTCTTC
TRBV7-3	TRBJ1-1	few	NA	CASSPKPGNTEAFF	TGTGCCAGCAGCCCCAAGCCTGGGAACACTGAAGCTTTCTTT
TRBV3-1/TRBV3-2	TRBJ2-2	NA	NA	CASSQPQGFTGELFF	TGTGCCAGCAGCCAGCCACAGGGTTTTACCGGGGAGCTGTTTTTT